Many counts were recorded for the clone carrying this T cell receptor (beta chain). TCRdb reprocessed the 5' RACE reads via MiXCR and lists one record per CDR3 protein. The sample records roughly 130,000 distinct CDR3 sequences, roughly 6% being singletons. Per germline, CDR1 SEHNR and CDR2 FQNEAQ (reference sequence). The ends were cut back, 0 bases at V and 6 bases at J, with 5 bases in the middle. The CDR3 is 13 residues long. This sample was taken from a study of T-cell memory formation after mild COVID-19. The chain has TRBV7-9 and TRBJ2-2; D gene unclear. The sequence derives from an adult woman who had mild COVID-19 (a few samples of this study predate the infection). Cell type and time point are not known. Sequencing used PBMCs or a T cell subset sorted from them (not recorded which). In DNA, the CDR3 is TGTGCCAGCAGCTTAGCTCAGTCCGGGGAGCTGTTTTTT. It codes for CASSLAQSGELFF.